The 2 T cell receptor beta chains presented below share a single source sample, sequenced in a study of T cells in Graves' hyperthyroidism and ophthalmopathy. Researchers took RNA transcripts and amplified the TCR beta CDR3 regions from them. RT-PCR in the first round (using the HTBI primer set) targeted the TCR CDR3. Via MiXCR, TCRdb re-called the multiplex PCR reads, giving one row per CDR3 protein. The sample lists approximately 590,000 distinct CDR3 sequences, about a sixth occurring once. Sequencing was carried out using blood. The receptors were sampled from a young woman with Graves' hyperthyroidism.

This clonotype was recorded many times. The chain is built from TRBV12-3 or TRBV12-4 and TRBJ1-6, with TRBD1 identical over 8 bases. After removal of 6 bases from V and 8 bases from J, the junction contained 6 bases not matched to a gene. The CDR3 sequence is 14 residues long. CDR3 protein: CASSRQGPDSPLHF. The DNA for the CDR3 is TGTGCCAGCAGCAGACAGGGGCCGGATTCACCCCTCCACTTT.

This clonotype was detected ten times or more. The chain combines TRBV2 with TRBJ1-2; D ambiguous. Trimming left V 7 bases short and J 5 bases short, with 17 bases between. The CDR3 consists of 14 residues. Germline V CDR1 and CDR2: SNHLY, FYNNEI. CDR3: CASTLRKGSYGYTF. CDR3 nucleotide sequence: TGTGCCAGCACCCTCCGCAAGGGTTCTTATGGCTACACCTTC.